This passage covers 24 T cell receptor beta chains from one sample sequenced in a study of cytomegalovirus exposure and HLA in healthy donors. Both 60 Vbeta primers and 13 Jbeta primers went into the PCR. Only in-frame clones appear in the TCRdb table, and some are missing; sequencing was by immunoSEQ multiplex PCR. The sample carries approximately 100,000 clones, around 75% recorded once. Sequencing was done on a sample of PBMCs. The receptors here all came from a male donor in good health and CMV-seropositive.

V is TRBV2 and J is TRBJ2-5; no firm D call. Germline assignment: CDR1 SNHLY and CDR2 FYNNEI. There are 12 residues in the CDR3. V lost 4 bases, J lost 5 bases, and 8 bases lay in between. CDR3 protein: CASSVDGETQYF. CDR3 nucleotide sequence: TGTGCCAGCAGTGTTGACGGGGAGACCCAGTACTTC.

The chain has TRBV10-3 and TRBJ1-5; D might be TRBD1 (5 bases). CDR3 length: 13 residues. The V end lost 5 bases, the J end lost 2 bases, and 7 bases lay between the germline ends. Germline V lookup: CDR1 ENHRY, CDR2 SYGVKD. CDR3 residues: CAISSRGNQPQHF. The CDR3 nucleotides read TGTGCCATCAGTAGCAGGGGCAATCAGCCCCAGCATTTT.

The genes are TRBV7-2 and TRBJ2-7; no definite D call. Deletions cut 4 bases from V and 0 bases from J, with 10 bases between. CDR3 length: 14 amino acids. Germline-derived CDR1 and CDR2 are SGHTA and FQGNSA. The CDR3 protein is CASSSQFSSYEQYF. DNA of the CDR3: TGTGCCAGCAGCTCCCAGTTCAGCTCCTACGAGCAGTACTTC. Full variable domain (missing parts from reference TRBV7-2 and TRBJ2-7): GAGVSQSPSNKVTEKGKDVELRCDPISGHTALYWYRQSLGQGLEFLIYFQGNSAPDKSGLPSDRFSAERTGGSVSTLTIQRTQQEDSAVYLCASSSQFSSYEQYFGPGTRLTVT.

The chain employs TRBV7-2 and TRBJ1-3; D unclear. Germline CDR1 reads SGHTA; CDR2 reads FQGNSA. The CDR3 sequence is 17 residues long. V dropped 4 bases and J dropped 0 bases, with 16 bases sitting between them. The CDR3 protein is CASSSIGLGYSGNTIYF. The CDR3 DNA follows: TGTGCCAGCAGCTCCATAGGATTGGGCTACTCTGGAAACACCATATATTTT.

This clone was counted once. The chain couples TRBV7-8 to TRBJ1-5, with 10 nucleotides matching TRBD1. The CDR3 contains 20 residues. Germline CDR1 and CDR2: SGHVS and FQNEAQ. After removal of 1 base from V and 1 base from J, the junction contained 13 bases not matched to a gene. In DNA form, the CDR3 reads TGTGCCAGCAGCTTAGATCTCAGGACAGGGGGAACTTCGAGCAATCAGCCCCAGCATTTT. Translated, it gives CASSLDLRTGGTSSNQPQHF.

This clone turned up a few times. The gene calls are TRBV7-2 and TRBJ1-1; the D is unclear. This CDR3 is 13 amino acids long. The germline V and J ends were trimmed by 6 bases and 1 base, with 9 bases remaining between them. CDR1 and CDR2 from the germline V gene are SGHTA and FQGNSA. The CDR3 sequence: CASSSGGNTEAFF. CDR3 in DNA: TGTGCCAGCAGTTCAGGAGGGAACACTGAAGCTTTCTTT.

The chain links TRBV10-3 to TRBJ2-5, with 9 bases fitting TRBD2. The V and J ends lost 0 bases and 2 bases, in that order; junction bases with no gene match: 7. There are 17 residues in the CDR3. Germline V gene data show CDR1 as ENHRY and CDR2 as SYGVKD. This chain's CDR3 is CAISESGRGGFQETQYF. Written as DNA, the CDR3 is TGTGCCATCAGTGAGTCCGGGCGGGGGGGTTTTCAAGAGACCCAGTACTTC.

This clone was detected a few times. The chain joins TRBV9 to TRBJ2-1; 9 nucleotides match TRBD1. V lost 0 bases, J lost 10 bases, and 5 bases stayed unmatched. CDR3 length: 14 amino acids. CDR1 is SGDLS, CDR2 YYNGEE, per germline. This chain's CDR3 is CASSVGGQGFEQFF. Written as DNA, the CDR3 is TGTGCCAGCAGCGTAGGGGGACAGGGTTTCGAGCAGTTCTTC.

The chain couples TRBV20-1 to TRBJ2-7; D is unresolved. Germline V lookup: CDR1 DFQATT, CDR2 SNEGSKA (reference sequence). CDR3 length equals 11 residues. V gave up 4 bases and J gave up 3 bases, with 7 bases separating them. This CDR3 reads CSANHNYEQYF. Here the CDR3 DNA reads TGCAGTGCTAATCACAACTACGAGCAGTACTTC.

V is TRBV4-1 and J is TRBJ2-7, with 9 bases that match TRBD2. Losses at the gene ends were 0 bases for V and 3 bases for J; bases not matched to a gene: 6. The CDR3 totals 16 residues. The germline V gene has CDR1 MGHRA and CDR2 YSYEKL. Here the CDR3 DNA reads TGCGCCAGCAGCCAAGATATTTCGACTAGCGGCTACGAGCAGTACTTC. This sequence encodes CASSQDISTSGYEQYF.

In DNA, the CDR3 is TGCGCCAGCAGCTTGGAGCCAGACAGGGGGGGTAGACAAGAGACCCAGTACTTC. As protein: CASSLEPDRGGRQETQYF. The chain joins TRBV5-1 to TRBJ2-5; 9 nucleotides line up with TRBD1. V shed 0 bases and J 2 bases; nucleotides not matched to a gene: 11. Germline lookup yields CDR1 SGHRS and CDR2 YFSETQ. The CDR3 totals 18 residues.

The genes are TRBV27 and TRBJ2-3, with D unresolved. The germline CDR1 and CDR2 sequences are MNHEY and SMNVEV (reference sequence). V was trimmed by 7 bases and J by 1 base, leaving 18 bases between them. This CDR3 has 16 residues. The CDR3 sequence: CASIPLSTNCTDTQYF. The CDR3 bases are TGTGCCAGCATCCCTCTCTCGACAAACTGCACAGATACGCAGTATTTT.

This clone was seen only once. The CDR3 here is CASSIHSGSGYNEQFF. CDR3 nucleotide sequence: TGTGCCAGCAGCATCCATAGCGGGTCTGGATACAATGAGCAGTTCTTC. The rearrangement uses TRBV9 and TRBJ2-1; 7 bases line up with TRBD2. CDR3 length equals 16 residues. The trim removed 4 bases at V and 4 bases at J, leaving 11 bases unmatched. Germline V CDR1 and CDR2: SGDLS, YYNGEE.

V usage is TRBV29-1 and J usage is TRBJ1-5; D is unclear. The CDR3 has 12 amino acids. V shed 4 bases and J shed 3 bases, with 7 bases lying between them. Germline V gene data show CDR1 as SQVTM and CDR2 as ANQGSEA. CDR3 amino acids: CSVGDTNQPQHF. The CDR3 DNA sequence: TGCAGCGTTGGTGACACCAATCAGCCCCAGCATTTT.

This clone appeared once. CDR3: CASSQDPRDNSPLHF. CDR3 nucleotides: TGCGCCAGCAGCCAAGATCCACGGGATAATTCACCCCTCCACTTT. The chain carries TRBV4-3 and TRBJ1-6, with D uncertain. The CDR3 spans 15 residues. Trimming pared 0 bases from V and 5 bases from J, leaving 8 bases between. Per germline, CDR1 LGHNA and CDR2 YSLEER.

The chain recombines TRBV18 with TRBJ2-6; D not resolved. Germline V gene sequence: CDR1 KGHSH, CDR2 LQKENI. The CDR3 is 15 residues long. V was trimmed by 0 bases and J by 1 base, leaving 4 bases between them. The CDR3 DNA reads as TGTGCCAGCTCACCACCCCCGTCTGGGGCCAACGTCCTGACTTTC. It codes for CASSPPPSGANVLTF.

The rearrangement links TRBV9 to TRBJ2-7, with 8 bases that match TRBD1. The CDR3 totals 14 residues. Germline assignment: CDR1 SGDLS and CDR2 YYNGEE. V lost 4 bases, J lost 2 bases, and 5 bases stayed unmatched. In DNA form, the CDR3 reads TGTGCCAGCAGCCGAGGACAGGGACCCTACGAGCAGTACTTC. Translation: CASSRGQGPYEQYF.

The chain is built from TRBV6-5 and TRBJ1-1; the D is unclear. Deletions cut 6 bases from V and 2 bases from J, with 7 bases between. The germline V gene encodes CDR1 MNHEY and CDR2 SVGAGI. The CDR3 loop spans 12 amino acids. The CDR3 is CASSKSNTEAFF. The CDR3 bases are TGTGCCAGCAGCAAATCAAACACTGAAGCTTTCTTT.

A note on this clone: The junction shows a germline mismatch at one end, possibly a read error. This chain joins TRBV25-1 and TRBJ1-6; maybe TRBD1 (5 bases). This CDR3 region has 14 residues. Germline CDR1 MGHDK, CDR2 SYGVNS. In nucleotides, the CDR3 is TGTGCCAGCAGTGAAGTTAGGGGAAGTTCACCCCTCAACTTT. Amino acids: CASSEVRGSSPLNF.

V gene TRBV10-1 combines with J gene TRBJ2-7; perhaps TRBD1 as D (6 bases). The V end lost 0 bases, the J end lost 3 bases, and 6 bases lay between the germline ends. The CDR3 is made up of 13 amino acids. Germline CDR1 is WNHNN and CDR2 is SYGVQD (reference sequence). CDR3 amino acids: CASSESGGYEQYF. The CDR3 coding sequence is TGCGCCAGCAGTGAGTCAGGGGGCTACGAGCAGTACTTC.

This clone was found a few times. The genes are TRBV9 and TRBJ2-7; TRBD1 aligns across 10 bases. Trimming cost V 0 bases and J 7 bases; bases outside gene matches: 7. Germline V gene data show CDR1 as SGDLS and CDR2 as YYNGEE. This CDR3 region has 15 residues. CDR3 DNA sequence: TGTGCCAGCAGCGTAGAAGGGACAGGGGCGTCGGAGCAGTACTTC. Residues: CASSVEGTGASEQYF.

The chain uses TRBV7-6 and TRBJ2-5; 8 nucleotides align to TRBD1. Germline values: CDR1 SGHVS, CDR2 FNYEAQ. The CDR3 totals 14 residues. The V gene end was trimmed by 1 base and the J gene end by 5 bases; junction bases not matched to a gene: 3. This CDR3 reads CASSLGDRRETQYF. In DNA form, the CDR3 reads TGTGCCAGCAGCTTAGGGGACAGGCGGGAGACCCAGTACTTC.

V is TRBV7-3 and J is TRBJ1-1; D unclear. This CDR3 spans 14 amino acids. Germline V gene sequence: CDR1 SGHTA, CDR2 FQGTGA. The V and J ends lost 2 bases and 1 base respectively, with 8 bases between them. DNA for the CDR3: TGTGCCAGCAGCTTATTAGGCGGGAACACTGAAGCTTTCTTT. Protein sequence: CASSLLGGNTEAFF.

The V gene is TRBV13, the J gene TRBJ1-1, with 7 bases identical to TRBD1. The CDR3 totals 15 residues. The V and J ends lost 2 bases and 2 bases, in that order; junction bases with no gene match: 5. The germline V gene has CDR1 PRHDT and CDR2 FYEKMQ (reference sequence). The CDR3 sequence is CASSLFQGGNTEAFF. In nucleotides, the CDR3 is TGTGCCAGCAGCTTATTTCAGGGGGGTAACACTGAAGCTTTCTTT.